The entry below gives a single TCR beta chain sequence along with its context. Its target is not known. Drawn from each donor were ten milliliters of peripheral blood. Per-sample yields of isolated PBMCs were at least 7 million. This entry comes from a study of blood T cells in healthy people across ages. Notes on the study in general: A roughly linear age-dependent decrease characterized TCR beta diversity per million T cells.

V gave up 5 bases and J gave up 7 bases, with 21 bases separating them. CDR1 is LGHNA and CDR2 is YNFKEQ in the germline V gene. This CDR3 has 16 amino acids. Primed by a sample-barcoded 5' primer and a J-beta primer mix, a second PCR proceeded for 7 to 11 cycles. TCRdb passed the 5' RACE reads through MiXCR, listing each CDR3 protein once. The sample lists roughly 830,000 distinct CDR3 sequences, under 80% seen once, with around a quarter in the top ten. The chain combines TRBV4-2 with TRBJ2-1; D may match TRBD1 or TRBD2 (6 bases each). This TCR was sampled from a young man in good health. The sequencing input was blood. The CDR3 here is CASSDLQGGSGNEQFF. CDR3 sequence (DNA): TGTGCCAGCAGCGACCTCCAAGGGGGGAGTGGGAATGAGCAGTTCTTC.